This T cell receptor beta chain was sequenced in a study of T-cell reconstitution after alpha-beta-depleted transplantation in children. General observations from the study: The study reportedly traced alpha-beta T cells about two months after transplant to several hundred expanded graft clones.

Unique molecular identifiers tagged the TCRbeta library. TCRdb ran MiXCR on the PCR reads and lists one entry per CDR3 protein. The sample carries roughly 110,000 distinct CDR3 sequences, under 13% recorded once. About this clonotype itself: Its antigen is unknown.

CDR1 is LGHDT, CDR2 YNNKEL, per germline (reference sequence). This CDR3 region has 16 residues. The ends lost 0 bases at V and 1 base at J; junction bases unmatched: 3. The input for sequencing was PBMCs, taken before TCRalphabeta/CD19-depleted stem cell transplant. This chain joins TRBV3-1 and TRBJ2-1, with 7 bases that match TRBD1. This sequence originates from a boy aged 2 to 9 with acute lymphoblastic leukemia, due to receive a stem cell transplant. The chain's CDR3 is CASSQDWGQSYNEQFF. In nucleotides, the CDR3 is TGTGCCAGCAGCCAAGATTGGGGACAGTCCTACAATGAGCAGTTCTTC.